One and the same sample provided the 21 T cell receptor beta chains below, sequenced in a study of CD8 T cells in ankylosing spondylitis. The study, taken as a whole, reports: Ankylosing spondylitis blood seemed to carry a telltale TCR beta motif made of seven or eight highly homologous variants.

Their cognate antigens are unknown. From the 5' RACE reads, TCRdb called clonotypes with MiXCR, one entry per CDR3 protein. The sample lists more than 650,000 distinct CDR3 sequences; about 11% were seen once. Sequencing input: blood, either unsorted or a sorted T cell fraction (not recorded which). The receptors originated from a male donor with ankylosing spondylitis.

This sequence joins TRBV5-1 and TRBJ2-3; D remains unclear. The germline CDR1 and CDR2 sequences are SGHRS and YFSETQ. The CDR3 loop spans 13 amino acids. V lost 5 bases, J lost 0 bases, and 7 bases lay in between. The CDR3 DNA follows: TGCGCCAGCAGACTCTCTAGCACAGATACGCAGTATTTT. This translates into CASRLSSTDTQYF.

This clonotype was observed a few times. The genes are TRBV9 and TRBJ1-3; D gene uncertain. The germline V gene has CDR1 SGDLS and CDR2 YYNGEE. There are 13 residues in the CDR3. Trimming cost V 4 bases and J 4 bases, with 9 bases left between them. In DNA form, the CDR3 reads TGTGCCAGCAGCATCGGACGGGGAAACACCATATATTTT. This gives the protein CASSIGRGNTIYF.

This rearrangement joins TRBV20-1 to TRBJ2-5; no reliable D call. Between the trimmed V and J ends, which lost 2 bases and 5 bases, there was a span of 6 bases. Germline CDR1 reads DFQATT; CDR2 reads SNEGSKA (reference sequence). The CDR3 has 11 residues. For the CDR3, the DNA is TGCAGTGCTAGATCGTCGGAGACCCAGTACTTC. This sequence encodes CSARSSETQYF.

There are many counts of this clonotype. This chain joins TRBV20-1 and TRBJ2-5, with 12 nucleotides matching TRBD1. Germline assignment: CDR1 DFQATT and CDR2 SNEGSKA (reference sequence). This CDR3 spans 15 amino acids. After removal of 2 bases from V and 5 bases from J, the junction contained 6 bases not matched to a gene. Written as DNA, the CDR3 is TGCAGTGCTAGACCGGGGACAGGGGGCCTTGAGACCCAGTACTTC. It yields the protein CSARPGTGGLETQYF.

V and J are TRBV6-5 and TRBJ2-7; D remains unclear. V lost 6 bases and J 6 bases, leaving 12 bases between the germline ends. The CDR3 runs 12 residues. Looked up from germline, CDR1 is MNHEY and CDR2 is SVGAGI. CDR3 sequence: CASSRIPGEQYF. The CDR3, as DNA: TGTGCCAGCAGCCGTATTCCAGGCGAGCAGTACTTC.

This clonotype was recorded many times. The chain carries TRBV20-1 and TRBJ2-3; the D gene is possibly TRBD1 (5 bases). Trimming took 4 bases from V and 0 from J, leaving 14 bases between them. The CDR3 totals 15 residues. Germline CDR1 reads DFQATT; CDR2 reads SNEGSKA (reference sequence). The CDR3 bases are TGCAGTGCTATAGGGGCTCCTTATAGCACAGATACGCAGTATTTT. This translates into CSAIGAPYSTDTQYF.

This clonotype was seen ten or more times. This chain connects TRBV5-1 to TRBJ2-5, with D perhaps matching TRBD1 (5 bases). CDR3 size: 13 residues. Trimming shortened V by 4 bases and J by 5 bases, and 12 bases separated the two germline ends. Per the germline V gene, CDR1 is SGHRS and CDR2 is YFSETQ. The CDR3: CASSQGHGETQYF. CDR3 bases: TGCGCCAGCAGCCAAGGACACGGGGAGACCCAGTACTTC.

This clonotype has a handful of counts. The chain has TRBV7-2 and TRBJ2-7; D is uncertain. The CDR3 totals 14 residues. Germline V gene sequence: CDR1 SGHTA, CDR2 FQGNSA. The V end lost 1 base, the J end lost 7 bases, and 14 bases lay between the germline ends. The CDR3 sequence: CASSLELALGEQYF. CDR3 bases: TGTGCCAGCAGCTTAGAACTGGCTTTGGGGGAGCAGTACTTC.

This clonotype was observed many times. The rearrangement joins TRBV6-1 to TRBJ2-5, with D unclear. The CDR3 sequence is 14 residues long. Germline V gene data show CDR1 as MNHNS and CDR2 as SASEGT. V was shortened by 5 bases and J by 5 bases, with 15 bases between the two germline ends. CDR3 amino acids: CASSPVRVPETQYF. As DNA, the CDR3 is TGTGCCAGCAGTCCAGTAAGGGTACCCGAGACCCAGTACTTC.

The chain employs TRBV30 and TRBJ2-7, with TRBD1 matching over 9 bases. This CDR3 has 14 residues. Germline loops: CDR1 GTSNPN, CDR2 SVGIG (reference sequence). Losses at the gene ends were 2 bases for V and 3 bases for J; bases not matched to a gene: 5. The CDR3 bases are TGTGCCTGGAGTCCACCGACAGGGGGCTACGAGCAGTACTTC. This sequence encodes CAWSPPTGGYEQYF.

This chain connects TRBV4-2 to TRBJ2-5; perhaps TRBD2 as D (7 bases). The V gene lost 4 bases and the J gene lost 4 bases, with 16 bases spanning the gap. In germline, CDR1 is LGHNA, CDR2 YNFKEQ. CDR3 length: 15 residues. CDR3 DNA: TGTGCCAGCAGCCGAAGGGGGGCGGGGGCAGAGACCCAGTACTTC. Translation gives CASSRRGAGAETQYF.

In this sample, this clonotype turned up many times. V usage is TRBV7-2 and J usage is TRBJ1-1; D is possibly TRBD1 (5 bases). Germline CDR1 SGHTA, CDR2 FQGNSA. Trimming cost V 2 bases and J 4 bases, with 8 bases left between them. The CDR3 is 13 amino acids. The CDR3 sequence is CASSLRQSTEAFF. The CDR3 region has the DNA TGTGCCAGCAGCTTACGACAGAGCACTGAAGCTTTCTTT.

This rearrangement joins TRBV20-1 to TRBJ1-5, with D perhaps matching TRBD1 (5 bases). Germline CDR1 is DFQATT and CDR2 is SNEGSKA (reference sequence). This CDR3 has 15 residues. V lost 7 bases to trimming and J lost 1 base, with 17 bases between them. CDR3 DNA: TGCAGTGTGCCGGGACGCAGGCCGAGCAATCAGCCCCAGCATTTT. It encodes CSVPGRRPSNQPQHF.

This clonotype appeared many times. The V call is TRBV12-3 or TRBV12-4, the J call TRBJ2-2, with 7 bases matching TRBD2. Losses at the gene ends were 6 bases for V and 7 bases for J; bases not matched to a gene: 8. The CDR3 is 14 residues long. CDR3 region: CASRLPGLLGELFF. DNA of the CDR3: TGTGCCAGCAGACTCCCGGGACTACTCGGGGAGCTGTTTTTT.

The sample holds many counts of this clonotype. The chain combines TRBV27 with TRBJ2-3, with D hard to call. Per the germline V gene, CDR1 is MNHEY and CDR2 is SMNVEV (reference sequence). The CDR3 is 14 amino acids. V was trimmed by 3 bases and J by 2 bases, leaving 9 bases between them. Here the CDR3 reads CASSFVPHTDTQYF. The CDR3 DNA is TGTGCCAGCAGTTTTGTACCACACACAGATACGCAGTATTTT.

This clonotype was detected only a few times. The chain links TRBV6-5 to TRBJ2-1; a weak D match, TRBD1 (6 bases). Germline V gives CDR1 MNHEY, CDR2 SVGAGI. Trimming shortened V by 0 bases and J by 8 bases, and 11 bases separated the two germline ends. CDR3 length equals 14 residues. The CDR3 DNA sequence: TGTGCCAGCAGTTACTCAAACAGGGCCGATGAGCAGTTCTTC. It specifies CASSYSNRADEQFF.

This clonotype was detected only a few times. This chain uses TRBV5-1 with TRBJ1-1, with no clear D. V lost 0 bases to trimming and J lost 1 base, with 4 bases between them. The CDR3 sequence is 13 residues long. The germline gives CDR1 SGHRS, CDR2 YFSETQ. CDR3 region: CASSLDENTEAFF. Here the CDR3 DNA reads TGCGCCAGCAGCTTGGACGAGAACACTGAAGCTTTCTTT.

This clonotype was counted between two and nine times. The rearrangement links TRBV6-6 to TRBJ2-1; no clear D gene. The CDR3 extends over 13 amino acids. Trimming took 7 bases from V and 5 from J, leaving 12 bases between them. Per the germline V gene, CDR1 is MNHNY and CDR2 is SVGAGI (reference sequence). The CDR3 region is CASTLDSNNEQFF. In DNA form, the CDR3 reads TGTGCCAGCACCTTGGATAGCAACAATGAGCAGTTCTTC.

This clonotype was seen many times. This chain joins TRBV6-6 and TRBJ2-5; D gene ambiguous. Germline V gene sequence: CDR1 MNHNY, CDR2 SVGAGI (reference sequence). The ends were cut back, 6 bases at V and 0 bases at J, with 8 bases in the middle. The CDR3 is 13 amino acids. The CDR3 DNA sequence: TGTGCCAGCAGCTCTCGCTACCAAGAGACCCAGTACTTC. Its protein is CASSSRYQETQYF.

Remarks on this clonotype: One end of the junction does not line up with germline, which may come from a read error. CDR3 residues: CASSLEGQSYEQHF. As DNA, the CDR3 is TGCGCCAGCAGCTTGGAGGGACAGAGCTACGAGCAGCACTTC. V gene TRBV5-1 combines with J gene TRBJ2-7, with 7 bases aligning to TRBD1. The CDR3 sequence is 14 residues long. The V gene's germline CDR1 is SGHRS and CDR2 YFSETQ.

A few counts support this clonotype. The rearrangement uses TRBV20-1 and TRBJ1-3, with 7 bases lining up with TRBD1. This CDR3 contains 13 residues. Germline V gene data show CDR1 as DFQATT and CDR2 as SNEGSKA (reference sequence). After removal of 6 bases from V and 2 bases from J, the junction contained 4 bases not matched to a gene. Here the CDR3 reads CSAGGTAGNTIYF. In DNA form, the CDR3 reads TGCAGTGCGGGAGGGACAGCTGGAAACACCATATATTTT.